These T cell receptor beta chains were read from a single sample in a study of blood T cell repertoires in COVID-19. Clones were read by immunoSEQ multiplex PCR, and TCRdb kept only the in-frame ones, dropping some. The sample lists under 350,000 clones; over 75% were seen once. The material sequenced was peripheral blood. The source is a human donor in a cohort sampled during active COVID-19. CDR3s include the opening cysteine and the closing phenylalanine or tryptophan. Fields, in order: D gene, clone size, V gene, J gene, CDR3 protein, CDR3 DNA. D genes are given only for firm matches. Not every row has a clone size; where given, it reads once, few, many or a size class.

D: .; size: .; V: TRBV24-1; J: TRBJ2-1; CDR3: CATSDLPPRSEQFF; DNA: TGTGCCACCAGTGATTTGCCCCCCCGGTCTGAGCAGTTCTTC
D: .; size: .; V: TRBV18; J: TRBJ2-7; CDR3: CASSPGTGKEYEQYF; DNA: TGTGCCAGCTCCCCTGGAACAGGGAAAGAATACGAGCAGTACTTC
D: .; size: .; V: TRBV4-2; J: TRBJ1-2; CDR3: CASSQGEGLTGGYTF; DNA: TGTGCCAGCAGCCAGGGAGAAGGTCTAACGGGTGGCTACACCTTC
D: .; size: .; V: TRBV28; J: TRBJ1-5; CDR3: CASSRGFIQNQPQHF; DNA: TGTGCCAGCAGCCGGGGGTTCATTCAGAATCAGCCCCAGCATTTT
D: TRBD2; size: .; V: TRBV19; J: TRBJ2-3; CDR3: CASSRREGPDTQYF; DNA: TGTGCCAGTAGTAGGCGGGAGGGCCCAGATACGCAGTATTTT
D: .; size: .; V: TRBV28; J: TRBJ2-1; CDR3: CASSLTSTYNEQFF; DNA: TGTGCCAGCAGTCTAACTAGTACCTACAATGAGCAGTTCTTC
D: .; size: .; V: TRBV6-1; J: TRBJ2-3; CDR3: CASSEPAGQDTQYF; DNA: TGTGCCAGCAGTGAACCAGCGGGACAAGATACGCAGTATTTT
D: TRBD1; size: .; V: TRBV16; J: TRBJ1-2; CDR3: CASSPGQGVYGYTF; DNA: TGTGCCAGCAGCCCCGGACAGGGGGTCTATGGCTACACCTTC
D: TRBD1; size: .; V: TRBV29-1; J: TRBJ2-7; CDR3: CSVARGSSYEQYF; DNA: TGCAGCGTTGCCAGGGGGAGCTCCTACGAGCAGTACTTC
D: .; size: .; V: TRBV6-5; J: TRBJ1-2; CDR3: CASSYSGGVGYTF; DNA: TGTGCCAGCAGTTACTCGGGAGGGGTCGGCTACACCTTC
D: TRBD2; size: few; V: TRBV28; J: TRBJ2-1; CDR3: CASRLRAGVYNEQFF; DNA: TGTGCCAGCAGATTAAGAGCGGGAGTCTACAATGAGCAGTTCTTC
D: TRBD1; size: .; V: TRBV7-9; J: TRBJ1-1; CDR3: CASSLVFVEEGAAEAFF; DNA: TGTGCCAGCAGCTTAGTTTTTGTCGAAGAGGGGGCAGCTGAAGCTTTCTTT
D: TRBD1; size: .; V: TRBV18; J: TRBJ2-6; CDR3: CASSSGTGGFGANVLTF; DNA: TGTGCCAGCTCGTCCGGGACAGGGGGCTTCGGGGCCAACGTCCTGACTTTC